The subject of this entry is one T cell receptor beta chain. The clone's antigen remains unknown. Per-base qualities were not stored, and no clone one base away is much larger. Library generation was performed with RACE. The instrument given in TCRdb is NextSeq 500. During library preparation, unique molecular identifiers were attached to individual cDNA molecules so that TCRs could be counted quantitatively and reproducibly. From each blood RNA sample, both TCR alpha and TCR beta chains were sequenced. The paper's data handling went like this. Samples had a median of about 90,000 TCRs, with a range from roughly 20,000 to 690,600. The Decombinator software suite was used to annotate V, J and CDR3 in the TCR reads. To make PS versus PT1 abundance plots, every sample was subsampled to the same number of TCRs (28,000). TCRs were defined as expanded if absent before sensitization and observed at least eight times at the 2-week time point. TCRdb passed the public sequencing reads through fastp at Q25 and MiXCR, retaining productive beta sequences. For every CDR3 protein sequence, its rows merge into one entry that carries the most common genes and DNA. The V and J calls, along with clone size, are taken from TCRdb and not from the paper's own processing. The sample profile shows roughly 380,000 distinct CDR3 sequences; about 4.8% of them were found once. Of the sample, approximately 2.3% is held by the ten largest clones.

The CDR3 numbers 13 residues from cysteine through phenylalanine. Only CDR3 DNA remains: 39 bases, in frame from the first base. CDR1 and CDR2 (DFQATT, SNEGSKA) derive from the germline V gene (reference sequence). Compared with germline, V lacks 6 bases and J lacks 6 bases; bases without a gene match: 7. This sample is part of a study of human T cells and chemical hapten exposure listed by TCRdb under 2021. Regarding the research as a whole: For sensitization, 2% DPC in acetone was applied to an approximately 2 cm by approximately 2 cm area of upper inner arm skin. The patient cohort, mostly female, included alopecia areata with under or over 50% scalp involvement, alopecia totalis and alopecia universalis. In alopecia patients, the study followed how the peripheral blood TCR repertoire changed in vivo over primary and secondary sensitization to diphenylcyclopropenone (DPC), a hapten. Patch testing on the upper back used Finn chambers containing 0.01% DPC, with scoring done after 6 days according to International Contact Dermatitis Research Group standards. Weekly therapeutic DPC doses were additionally applied to the scalp of patients throughout the roughly 24-week study period. Patient blood was sampled pre-sensitization (week 0) and at 2, 6 and about 24 weeks after DPC sensitization. Roughly 30 alopecia patients provided blood for TCR sequencing at one to four time points (pre-sensitization, 2, 6 and 24 weeks). Libraries were pooled for sequencing, and per-sample TCR yields varied mainly because of small differences in library volumes within the pool.

Results and caveats for the whole study, not just this receptor: Repeated subsampling changed both the strength of the expansion versus patch-test correlation and the threshold at which the correlation became significant. All patients had alopecia, a presumed autoimmune disease, so their immune response might differ from that of healthy individuals. DPC sensitization did not change the number of TCRs with a frequency above 1 in 1000, and there was no evidence of changes in global repertoire structure. Expanded TCRs formed significantly more large CDR3 similarity clusters than pre-sensitization or healthy control sets, consistent with antigen-driven responses. Patch test score was positively correlated with the number of PT1 expanded TCRs, with significance at thresholds 8, 16 and 32 but not at 4.

In the paper's terms, the time point label means: patch test 1, 2 weeks after DPC sensitization. What the treatment or condition label conveys for this sample: therapeutic diphenylcyclopropenone sensitization with weekly scalp DPC. At each patch-test visit, blood was drawn before the patch test was applied. To be eligible, patients had to be aged 18 to 70, diagnosed with alopecia and judged suitable for DPC therapy, while pregnant patients were excluded. Unfractionated whole blood was collected in Tempus Blood RNA tubes, and total RNA was extracted from that blood. The receptor comes from a woman aged 45 to 65 with alopecia areata. Some clones in this sample may be carry-over from other donors' samples. The sequence is built from TRBV20-1 and TRBJ2-4; the junction holds 8 bases that match TRBD2. The specimen comprised whole blood, sampled in connection with sensitization to the hapten diphenylcyclopropenone (DPC). The CDR3 protein: CSAGGGSRNIQYF. The DNA reads TGCAGTGCCGGGGGGGGTAGCCGAAACATTCAGTACTTC.